The next 11 T cell receptor beta chains were all read from a single sample in a study of blood T cell repertoires in COVID-19. Sequencing was performed with immunoSEQ multiplex PCR; in TCRdb, only in-frame clones are kept and a portion is missing. The data hold about 220,000 clones, with 80% observed a single time. Material for sequencing was peripheral blood. These receptors originate from a human donor in a cohort sampled during active COVID-19.

The V and J genes are TRBV3-1 (or the pseudogene TRBV3-2) and TRBJ1-5; weak D call: TRBD1 (6 bases). Germline-derived CDR1 and CDR2 are LGHDT and YNNKEL (reference sequence). There are 13 residues in the CDR3. Trimming took 7 bases from V and 7 from J, leaving 14 bases between them. CDR3 in amino acids: CASKGGTAQPQHF. The DNA of the CDR3 is TGTGCCAGCAAGGGGGGGACCGCCCAGCCCCAGCATTTT.

This chain joins TRBV10-3 and TRBJ1-1, with D possibly being TRBD1 (6 bases). Per germline, CDR1 ENHRY and CDR2 SYGVKD. V dropped 6 bases and J dropped 3 bases, with 14 bases sitting between them. The CDR3 consists of 14 residues. CDR3 nucleotide sequence: TGTGCCATCAGCCCGGGACAAGTCGACACTGAAGCTTTCTTT. Its protein is CAISPGQVDTEAFF.

The V gene is TRBV28, the J gene TRBJ2-2; 7 bases align to TRBD1. The trim removed 3 bases at V and 2 bases at J, leaving 3 bases unmatched. Germline assignment: CDR1 MDHEN and CDR2 SYDVKM. The CDR3 is 15 amino acids. The CDR3 DNA follows: TGTGCCAGCAGTTTGAGGGGGCTCAACACCGGGGAGCTGTTTTTT. It encodes CASSLRGLNTGELFF.

This clone was picked up one time. The rearrangement uses TRBV28 and TRBJ2-7, with 8 bases fitting TRBD2. The J segment lost 4 bases and the V segment lost 5 bases, leaving 10 bases of the junction unmatched. The germline V gene has CDR1 MDHEN and CDR2 SYDVKM. There are 15 residues in the CDR3. For the CDR3, the DNA is TGTGCCAGCAGTGGGCGCTTGAGCGGGAGTTACGAGCAGTACTTC. Its translation is CASSGRLSGSYEQYF.

V is TRBV24-1 and J is TRBJ2-3; perhaps TRBD2 as D (5 bases). Trimming shortened V by 1 base and J by 1 base, and 17 bases separated the two germline ends. From germline, CDR1 is KGHDR and CDR2 SFDVKD. The CDR3 consists of 18 residues. The CDR3 nucleotides read TGTGCCACCAGTGATTTAGGCCGACTAAGTGACGGCACAGATACGCAGTATTTT. Protein product: CATSDLGRLSDGTDTQYF.

V usage is TRBV5-6 and J usage is TRBJ1-2; 7 bases fit TRBD1. This CDR3 is built from 15 residues. The V and J ends lost 1 base and 6 bases, in that order; junction bases with no gene match: 9. CDR1 is SGHDT, CDR2 YYEEEE, per germline. CDR3 nucleotides: TGTGCCAGCAGCTTGCCGTCAGGGGGAGTAGATGGCTACACCTTC. Translated, it gives CASSLPSGGVDGYTF.

This chain connects TRBV5-1 to TRBJ1-3, with 7 bases matching TRBD1. The trim removed 0 bases at V and 1 base at J, leaving 1 base unmatched. The CDR3 contains 15 residues. From germline, CDR1 is SGHRS and CDR2 YFSETQ. The CDR3 region is CASSLEDRSGNTIYF. The DNA of the CDR3 is TGCGCCAGCAGCTTGGAGGACAGGTCTGGAAACACCATATATTTT.

Points on this clone: The same CDR3 can be traced to other DNA sequences in this sample. J is TRBJ1-1 and V is TRBV5-1; D remains unclear. This CDR3 spans 13 amino acids. V was clipped by 0 bases and J by 1 base, with 4 bases between them. In germline, CDR1 is SGHRS, CDR2 YFSETQ. CDR3 sequence: CASSLDRNTEAFF. For the CDR3, the DNA is TGCGCCAGCAGCTTGGATCGGAACACTGAAGCTTTCTTT. Based on the CDR3 plus reference TRBV5-1 and TRBJ1-1, the full variable domain is KAGVTQTPRYLIKTRGQQVTLSCSPISGHRSVSWYQQTPGQGLQFLFEYFSETQRNKGNFPGRFSGRQFSNSRSEMNVSTLELGDSALYLCASSLDRNTEAFFGQGTRLTVV.

This chain links TRBV19 with TRBJ1-5, with 7 bases that match TRBD1. This CDR3 contains 15 residues. V lost 8 bases, J lost 6 bases, and 13 bases stayed unmatched. Per germline, CDR1 LNHDA and CDR2 SQIVND (reference sequence). CDR3 sequence (DNA): TGTGCCAGTGGCCCGCGGACAGGACTGGCTCAGCCCCAGCATTTT. Translating it yields CASGPRTGLAQPQHF.

The sample holds a few counts of this clone. J is TRBJ1-4 and V is TRBV27, with 10 bases lining up with TRBD1. The CDR3 spans 15 residues. Germline trimming cut 2 bases from V and 7 bases from J; bases unmatched to any gene: 4. Germline CDR1 reads MNHEY; CDR2 reads SMNVEV (reference sequence). The DNA for the CDR3 is TGTGCCAGCAGTTTAGGGGACAGGGGCCTTGAAAAACTGTTTTTT. It encodes CASSLGDRGLEKLFF.

The V gene is TRBV5-1, the J gene TRBJ2-1; a weak D match, TRBD2 (5 bases). The V end lost 1 base, the J end lost 7 bases, and 18 bases lay between the germline ends. The CDR3 is 16 amino acids. Germline V gene data show CDR1 as SGHRS and CDR2 as YFSETQ. The CDR3 DNA reads as TGCGCCAGCAGCTTGAAGGCGGGCTCCGCCGGGAATGAGCAGTTCTTC. Residues: CASSLKAGSAGNEQFF.